This entry is about one TCR beta chain. Clones were read by immunoSEQ multiplex PCR, and TCRdb kept only the in-frame ones, dropping some. The sample holds about 50,000 clones, about 90% seen once. The record originates from a study of T cell changes during pregnancy in multiple sclerosis. CDR3 length equals 14 residues. Germline V lookup: CDR1 SGHAT, CDR2 FQNNGV. Trimming stripped 5 bases from V and 0 bases from J, with 11 bases between. The starting material was CD4+ T cells from peripheral blood mononuclear cells, obtained in the second trimester of pregnancy. V usage is TRBV11-2 and J usage is TRBJ2-7; D remains unclear. The sequence was collected from a female donor with multiple sclerosis, enrolled in a pregnancy study. The CDR3 loop reads CASSLGGSSYEQYF. The CDR3 bases are TGTGCCAGCAGCCTCGGCGGCAGCTCCTACGAGCAGTACTTC.